Below are 12 T cell receptor beta chains sequenced from a single sample in a study of blood T cell repertoires in COVID-19. The protocol was immunoSEQ multiplex PCR, while the TCRdb copy is restricted to in-frame clones and leaves out a portion. Of more than 120,000 clones in the sample, approximately 88% were seen once. The sequenced material came from peripheral blood. The receptor source for this set is a human donor in a cohort sampled during active COVID-19.

Of note for this clone: Additional DNA sequences in this sample encode the identical CDR3. The chain recombines TRBV30 with TRBJ1-3, with TRBD1 identical over 7 bases. This CDR3 has 14 amino acids. Germline V gene data show CDR1 as GTSNPN and CDR2 as SVGIG (reference sequence). J gave up 3 bases and V 0 bases, and 2 bases lay outside the gene matches. The CDR3 protein is CAWSVGTVGNTIYF. CDR3 sequence (DNA): TGTGCCTGGAGTGTTGGGACAGTTGGAAACACCATATATTTT.

The V gene is TRBV9, the J gene TRBJ2-5; 14 bases align to TRBD2. Germline values: CDR1 SGDLS, CDR2 YYNGEE. With 7 bases clipped from V and 6 bases from J, the junction kept 8 bases outside the gene matches. This CDR3 is built from 15 residues. The CDR3 loop is CASGGLAGDLQTQYF. In nucleotides, the CDR3 is TGTGCCAGCGGGGGACTAGCGGGGGACCTGCAGACCCAGTACTTC.

The rearrangement uses TRBV20-1 and TRBJ1-4, with D unresolved. This CDR3 contains 13 residues. Trimming took 3 bases from V and 1 from J, leaving 6 bases between them. Looked up from germline, CDR1 is DFQATT and CDR2 is SNEGSKA (reference sequence). CDR3: CSASGRTNEKLFF. The DNA of the CDR3 is TGCAGTGCTAGTGGCAGAACTAATGAAAAACTGTTTTTT.

V is TRBV16 and J is TRBJ2-4; tentatively, D is TRBD2 (6 bases). The CDR3 is made up of 17 amino acids. CDR1 is KGHSY, CDR2 FQNENV, per germline. V was cut by 0 bases and J by 3 bases, with 15 bases left in between. CDR3 residues: CASSQSATMGGKNIQYF. The CDR3 DNA reads as TGTGCCAGCAGCCAATCGGCCACAATGGGGGGCAAAAACATTCAGTACTTC.

The rearrangement joins TRBV6-2 or TRBV6-3 to TRBJ1-5, with D perhaps TRBD1 (5 bases). The CDR3 is 14 residues long. V lost 6 bases to trimming and J lost 0 bases, with 9 bases between them. From germline, CDR1 is MNHEY and CDR2 SVGEGT. This CDR3 reads CASSRRGSNQPQHF. CDR3 nucleotide sequence: TGTGCCAGCAGCCGGAGGGGTAGCAATCAGCCCCAGCATTTT.

V usage is TRBV3-1 (or the pseudogene TRBV3-2) and J usage is TRBJ1-2; the D gene is possibly TRBD1 (5 bases). The CDR3 extends over 11 amino acids. V was cut by 2 bases and J by 9 bases, with 7 bases left in between. In germline, CDR1 is LGHDT, CDR2 YNNKEL (reference sequence). The CDR3 sequence: CASSQSGSYTF. CDR3 in DNA: TGTGCCAGCAGCCAATCAGGGAGCTACACCTTC.

This chain uses TRBV25-1 with TRBJ1-4; 7 bases are a match to TRBD1. Germline values: CDR1 MGHDK, CDR2 SYGVNS. After removal of 5 bases from V and 5 bases from J, the junction contained 5 bases not matched to a gene. The CDR3 covers 14 residues. The CDR3 DNA reads TGTGCCAGCAGTCGAGGGGGCGGGAATGAAAAACTGTTTTTT. It codes for CASSRGGGNEKLFF. Full variable domain (rest looked up from reference TRBV25-1 and TRBJ1-4): EADIYQTPRYLVIGTGKKITLECSQTMGHDKMYWYQQDPGMELHLIHYSYGVNSTEKGDLSSESTVSRIRTEHFPLTLESARPSHTSQYLCASSRGGGNEKLFFGSGTQLSVL.

V usage is TRBV30 and J usage is TRBJ1-1; a weak D match, TRBD1 (5 bases). Germline lookup yields CDR1 GTSNPN and CDR2 SVGIG (reference sequence). V was cut by 2 bases and J by 6 bases, with 16 bases left in between. This CDR3 is 14 amino acids long. The CDR3 is CAWSISGQKAEAFF. The DNA of the CDR3 is TGTGCCTGGAGTATATCAGGGCAGAAAGCTGAAGCTTTCTTT.

The gene calls are TRBV7-2 and TRBJ2-4; D is unresolved. Germline assignment: CDR1 SGHTA and CDR2 FQGNSA. The germline V and J ends were trimmed by 0 bases and 0 bases, with 9 bases remaining between them. The CDR3 is 16 amino acids. CDR3 region: CASSLAQILAKNIQYF. The DNA for the CDR3 is TGTGCCAGCAGCTTAGCACAGATCCTAGCCAAAAACATTCAGTACTTC.

The chain couples TRBV5-1 to TRBJ2-2; 12 bases are shared with TRBD2. Germline CDR1 is SGHRS and CDR2 is YFSETQ. The length of the CDR3 is 17 residues. V trimming: 2 bases; J trimming: 5 bases; junction bases outside the gene matches: 7. The CDR3 sequence: CASSLYLTSGGTGELFF. The CDR3 DNA follows: TGCGCCAGCAGCTTATACCTCACTAGCGGGGGGACCGGGGAGCTGTTTTTT. The variable domain in full, with the rest retrieved from reference TRBV5-1 and TRBJ2-2, is KAGVTQTPRYLIKTRGQQVTLSCSPISGHRSVSWYQQTPGQGLQFLFEYFSETQRNKGNFPGRFSGRQFSNSRSEMNVSTLELGDSALYLCASSLYLTSGGTGELFFGEGSRLTVL.

The V gene is TRBV7-9, the J gene TRBJ2-5, with a weak D call TRBD1 (6 bases). Trimming took off 3 bases at V and 3 bases at J, with 8 bases between the two ends. Germline values: CDR1 SEHNR, CDR2 FQNEAQ (reference sequence). CDR3 size: 13 residues. Here the CDR3 reads CASSFGTKETQYF. In DNA, the CDR3 is TGTGCCAGCAGCTTCGGGACAAAAGAGACCCAGTACTTC.

This clone occurred once. V gene TRBV7-3 combines with J gene TRBJ1-1; 12 positions match TRBD1. Germline V lookup: CDR1 SGHTA, CDR2 FQGTGA. Trimming took 0 bases from V and 1 from J; bases not matched to a gene: 3. The CDR3 runs to 17 residues. The CDR3: CASSLTGTGGPNTEAFF. The CDR3 nucleotides read TGTGCCAGCAGCTTAACGGGGACAGGGGGCCCGAACACTGAAGCTTTCTTT.